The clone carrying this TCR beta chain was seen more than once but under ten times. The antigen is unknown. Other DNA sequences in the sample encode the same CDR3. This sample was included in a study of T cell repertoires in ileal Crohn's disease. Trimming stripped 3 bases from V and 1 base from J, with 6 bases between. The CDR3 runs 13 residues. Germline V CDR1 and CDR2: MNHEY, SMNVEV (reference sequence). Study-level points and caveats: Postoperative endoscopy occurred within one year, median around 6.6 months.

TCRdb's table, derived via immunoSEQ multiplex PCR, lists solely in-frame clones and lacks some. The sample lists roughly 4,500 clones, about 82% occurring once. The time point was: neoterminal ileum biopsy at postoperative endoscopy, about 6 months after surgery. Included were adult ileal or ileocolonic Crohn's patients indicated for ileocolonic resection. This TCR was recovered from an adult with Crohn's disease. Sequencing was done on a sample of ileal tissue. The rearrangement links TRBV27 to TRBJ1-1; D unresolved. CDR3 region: CASSLTANTEAFF. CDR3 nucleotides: TGTGCCAGCAGTTTGACGGCGAACACTGAAGCTTTCTTT.